A single sample is the source of the 17 T cell receptor beta chains below, sequenced in a study of blood T cell repertoires in COVID-19. The table came from immunoSEQ multiplex PCR; TCRdb's copy has only in-frame clones and leaves some out. This sample has 120,000 or so clones, with approximately 90% found just once. The sample comprised peripheral blood. The receptor set was obtained from a man aged 45-65 years with acute or convalescent COVID-19.

J is TRBJ2-7 and V is TRBV6-1, with D hard to call. V lost 1 base and J 7 bases, leaving 5 bases between the germline ends. The CDR3 loop spans 11 amino acids. Germline V gene sequence: CDR1 MNHNS, CDR2 SASEGT. CDR3 residues: CASSEGPEQYF. CDR3 DNA sequence: TGTGCCAGCAGTGAAGGGCCGGAGCAGTACTTC.

This clone has only a few counts. V gene TRBV6-5 combines with J gene TRBJ1-5; perhaps TRBD1 as D (5 bases). This CDR3 region has 15 residues. V dropped 4 bases and J dropped 0 bases, with 10 bases sitting between them. In germline, CDR1 is MNHEY, CDR2 SVGAGI. The CDR3, as DNA: TGTGCCAGCAGTTCCTTCGGGGGTAGCAATCAGCCCCAGCATTTT. It codes for CASSSFGGSNQPQHF.

This chain links TRBV24-1 with TRBJ1-1; no definite D call. This CDR3 region has 14 residues. Deletions cut 1 base from V and 10 bases from J, with 15 bases between. CDR1 is KGHDR and CDR2 is SFDVKD in the germline V gene. The CDR3 protein is CATSDFRREEGAFF. In DNA form, the CDR3 reads TGTGCCACCAGTGATTTTAGGAGGGAGGAGGGAGCTTTCTTT.

The chain recombines TRBV3-1 (or the pseudogene TRBV3-2) with TRBJ1-2; D unresolved. The CDR3 sequence is 13 residues long. Trimming pared 4 bases from V and 1 base from J, leaving 7 bases between. Germline loops: CDR1 LGHDT, CDR2 YNNKEL (reference sequence). CDR3 nucleotides: TGTGCCAGCAGCCTCGCCAGTAACTATGGCTACACCTTC. Protein sequence: CASSLASNYGYTF.

The sample holds a few counts of this clone. This chain joins TRBV5-1 and TRBJ2-1, with 11 bases fitting TRBD2. With 4 bases clipped from V and 5 bases from J, the junction kept 8 bases outside the gene matches. There are 16 residues in the CDR3. Germline CDR1 reads SGHRS; CDR2 reads YFSETQ. CDR3 residues: CASSGGGTSGNNEQFF. In DNA, the CDR3 is TGCGCCAGCAGCGGCGGAGGGACTAGCGGAAACAATGAGCAGTTCTTC.

This clone was observed a handful of times. The genes are TRBV7-2 and TRBJ1-1, with TRBD1 matching over 7 bases. The CDR3 spans 14 residues. Per germline, CDR1 SGHTA and CDR2 FQGNSA. With V trimmed by 6 bases and J by 0 bases, 4 bases remained unmatched. CDR3 bases: TGTGCCAGCAGACGCGGGACAGTGAACACTGAAGCTTTCTTT. It encodes CASRRGTVNTEAFF.

DNA of the CDR3: TGTGGGACTCGACAGGGGAATCAGCCCCAGCATTTT. Protein: CGTRQGNQPQHF. This chain links TRBV19 with TRBJ1-5, with TRBD1 matching over 8 bases. The germline V gene has CDR1 LNHDA and CDR2 SQIVND (reference sequence). The CDR3 length is 12 residues.

V gene TRBV27 combines with J gene TRBJ2-7, with 7 bases lining up with TRBD1. The CDR3 runs 23 residues. Germline V CDR1 and CDR2: MNHEY, SMNVEV (reference sequence). V lost 5 bases, J lost 0 bases, and 31 bases stayed unmatched. The CDR3 loop is CASSARQGFSFLRSRNVSYEQYF. CDR3 nucleotide sequence: TGTGCCAGCAGTGCAAGACAGGGATTTTCTTTCCTTAGGTCACGAAATGTCTCCTACGAGCAGTACTTC.

The chain joins TRBV3-1 (or the pseudogene TRBV3-2) to TRBJ1-3; D is ambiguous. The CDR3 is 15 amino acids. Germline-derived CDR1 and CDR2 are LGHDT and YNNKEL (reference sequence). Trimming left V 1 base short and J 1 base short, with 8 bases between. Here the CDR3 reads CASSQVRGSGNTIYF. The CDR3 nucleotides are TGTGCCAGCAGCCAAGTGCGTGGTTCTGGAAACACCATATATTTT.

The gene calls are TRBV2 and TRBJ2-5; 9 positions match TRBD1. V shed 6 bases and J 5 bases; nucleotides not matched to a gene: 7. Germline CDR1 and CDR2: SNHLY and FYNNEI. The length of the CDR3 is 14 residues. CDR3 sequence: CASRSGTGTETQYF. The CDR3 DNA sequence: TGTGCCAGCAGGTCCGGGACAGGGACGGAGACCCAGTACTTC. Based on the CDR3 plus reference TRBV2 and TRBJ2-5, the full variable domain is EPEVTQTPSHQVTQMGQEVILRCVPISNHLYFYWYRQILGQKVEFLVSFYNNEISEKSEIFDDQFSVERPDGSNFTLKIRSTKLEDSAMYFCASRSGTGTETQYFGPGTRLLVL.

The chain has TRBV5-6 and TRBJ2-7; 7 nucleotides align to TRBD2. V lost 2 bases and J lost 3; bases outside the gene matches: 11. Germline-derived CDR1 and CDR2 are SGHDT and YYEEEE. The CDR3 is made up of 16 amino acids. CDR3 in amino acids: CASSLGLAVTGYEQYF. In DNA, the CDR3 is TGTGCCAGCAGCTTAGGGCTAGCGGTCACCGGCTACGAGCAGTACTTC.

V is TRBV24-1 and J is TRBJ1-2; 11 nucleotides match TRBD1. V dropped 4 bases and J dropped 8; count of bases not matched to a gene: 8. This CDR3 has 15 residues. Germline V lookup: CDR1 KGHDR, CDR2 SFDVKD. CDR3 in DNA: TGTGCCACCAGTGACCCAGGACAGGGGGCCAGAGGCTACACCTTC. Translating it yields CATSDPGQGARGYTF.

The chain couples TRBV5-4 to TRBJ1-4, with TRBD1 matching over 10 bases. Losses at the gene ends were 0 bases for V and 8 bases for J; bases not matched to a gene: 4. From germline, CDR1 is SGHNT and CDR2 YYREEE (reference sequence). The CDR3 is 15 residues long. DNA for the CDR3: TGTGCCAGCAGCTTGGCAGGGACAGGGGCGGAAAAACTGTTTTTT. Translation gives CASSLAGTGAEKLFF.

As to this clone: One end of the junction is discordant with germline, which a read error may explain. This chain uses TRBV7-8 with TRBJ1-1; TRBD1 aligns across 7 bases. Germline CDR1 and CDR2: SGHVS and FQNEAQ. CDR3 length: 14 amino acids. CDR3 in amino acids: CASNLGGENTEAFF. The CDR3 region has the DNA TGTGCCAGCAACTTAGGGGGCGAGAACACTGAAGCTTTCTTT.

The chain uses TRBV11-3 and TRBJ1-1, with D uncertain. Trimming left V 3 bases short and J 3 bases short, with 5 bases between. Germline-derived CDR1 and CDR2 are SGHNT and YENEEA. There are 12 residues in the CDR3. CDR3 region: CASSFLYTEAFF. The CDR3 nucleotides are TGTGCCAGCAGCTTCCTGTACACTGAAGCTTTCTTT.

The chain joins TRBV3-1 (or the pseudogene TRBV3-2) to TRBJ1-2; D is ambiguous. The CDR3 is 13 residues long. V dropped 6 bases and J dropped 0 bases, with 8 bases sitting between them. CDR1 is LGHDT, CDR2 YNNKEL, per germline (reference sequence). The CDR3 loop is CASRHGANYGYTF. The CDR3 DNA follows: TGTGCCAGCAGGCACGGAGCTAACTATGGCTACACCTTC.

The chain is built from TRBV30 and TRBJ2-1; no firm D call. The CDR3 extends over 11 amino acids. From germline, CDR1 is GTSNPN and CDR2 SVGIG (reference sequence). V was trimmed by 2 bases and J by 9 bases, leaving 8 bases between them. The CDR3 spells CAWSMRSEQFF. CDR3 in DNA: TGTGCCTGGAGTATGAGGAGTGAGCAGTTCTTC.